A selection of T cell receptor beta chains follows, all from one sample in a study of T cell responses to AZD1222 COVID-19 vaccine. Sequencing used immunoSEQ multiplex PCR; TCRdb keeps in-frame clones, though not all of them. The sample has 90,000 to 120,000 clones, about nine tenths seen once; the top ten hold 6.2%. The specimen was peripheral blood, collected 28 days after the second AZD1222 dose. These receptors all come from an adult who received the AZD1222 COVID-19 vaccine. The CDR3 runs from the conserved cysteine through the conserved F or W. Each record gives: V gene, J gene, CDR3 protein.

TRBV19	TRBJ1-2	CASSTRTGAGFGGYTF
TRBV5-1	TRBJ1-2	CASSLERSNYGYTF
TRBV10-3	TRBJ2-7	CAISGGGDTASYEQYF
TRBV28	TRBJ1-2	CASSFPGTEGPLYGYTF
TRBV4-1	TRBJ2-1	CASSQSIAGGAPNEQFF
TRBV12-3/TRBV12-4	TRBJ2-7	CASSSGSYEQYF
TRBV11-2	TRBJ2-7	CASSPPTSWSYEQYF
TRBV28	TRBJ1-3	CASSLTGTTGNTIYF
TRBV29-1	TRBJ2-1	CSVARTQLDYDEQFF
TRBV12-5	TRBJ1-1	CASGLVLGQGMNAEAFF
TRBV19	TRBJ1-5	CASSIEEGPNQPQHF
TRBV7-8	TRBJ2-3	CASSFKGVEDTQYF
TRBV6-1	TRBJ1-4	CASSDRGRYNEKLFF
TRBV2	TRBJ2-7	CASSVTHRVDYEQYF
TRBV28	TRBJ1-1	CASSFSGVNTEAFF
TRBV27	TRBJ2-7	CASSLFRDRVAYEQYF
TRBV20-1	TRBJ2-2	CSASLGGKAGELFF
TRBV18	TRBJ1-5	CASSPPSTSNQPQHF
TRBV21-1	TRBJ2-3	CASSRRCSGSNPGTQYF
TRBV20-1	TRBJ1-2	CSGTSNGYTF
TRBV7-8	TRBJ1-2	CASSQNYYGYTF
TRBV20-1	TRBJ2-3	CSAVSTDTQYF
TRBV30	TRBJ2-7	CAWIKREGTYEQYF
TRBV7-9	TRBJ1-2	CASSLATPGGYTF
TRBV5-3	TRBJ1-3	CARSLRRSGNTIYF
TRBV6-2/TRBV6-3	TRBJ2-7	CASSSPYEQYF
TRBV5-6	TRBJ1-5	CASSLISGNQPQHF
TRBV5-4	TRBJ1-3	CASSPGQGKDTIYF
TRBV7-2	TRBJ1-2	CASSLQSFNYGYTF